Reported below is one TCR beta chain. Its antigen remains unidentified. CDR1 MNHEY and CDR2 SVGAGI come from the germline V gene. V shed 6 bases and J shed 1 base, with 8 bases lying between them. This CDR3 comprises 13 residues. Reverse transcription of all isolated RNA meant that expressed TCRB transcripts were sequenced. The method was immunoSEQ multiplex PCR; TCRdb's version includes in-frame clones alone and lacks a portion of them. The profile shows about 340,000 clones, around 7.6% of them singletons. Once sorted, every population was more than 95% pure. This sample was taken from a study of beta chain features in type 1 diabetes. Study results and limitations: Type 1 diabetes patients had VDJ junctions that carried fewer insertions and more deletions.

Input material: central memory CD4+ T cells from blood. This chain joins TRBV6-5 and TRBJ2-3; D uncertain. The TCR was taken from a woman between 18 and 30 years old in good health. The CDR3 DNA sequence: TGTGCCAGCAGCCTGGTGGGCACAGATACGCAGTATTTT. It yields the protein CASSLVGTDTQYF.